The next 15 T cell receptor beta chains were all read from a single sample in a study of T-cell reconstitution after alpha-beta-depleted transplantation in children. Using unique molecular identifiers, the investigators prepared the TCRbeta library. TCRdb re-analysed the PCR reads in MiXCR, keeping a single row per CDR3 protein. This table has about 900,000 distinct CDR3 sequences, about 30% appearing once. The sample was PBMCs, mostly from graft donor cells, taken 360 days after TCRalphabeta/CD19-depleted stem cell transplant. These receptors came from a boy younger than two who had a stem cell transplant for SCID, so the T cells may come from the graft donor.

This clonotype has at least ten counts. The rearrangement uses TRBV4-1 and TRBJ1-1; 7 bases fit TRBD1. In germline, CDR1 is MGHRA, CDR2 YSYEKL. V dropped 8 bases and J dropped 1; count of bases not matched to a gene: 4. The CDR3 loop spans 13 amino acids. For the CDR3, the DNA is TGCGCCAGCGGGACAGTCCCGAACACTGAAGCTTTCTTT. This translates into CASGTVPNTEAFF.

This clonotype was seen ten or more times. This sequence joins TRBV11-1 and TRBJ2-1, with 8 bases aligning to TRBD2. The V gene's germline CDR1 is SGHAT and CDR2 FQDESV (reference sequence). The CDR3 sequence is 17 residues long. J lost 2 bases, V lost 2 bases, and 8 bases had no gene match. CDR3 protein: CASSLSGGPWAYNEQFF. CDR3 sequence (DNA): TGTGCCAGCAGCTTATCGGGGGGGCCTTGGGCCTACAATGAGCAGTTCTTC. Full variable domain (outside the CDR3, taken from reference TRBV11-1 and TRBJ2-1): EAEVAQSPRYKITEKSQAVAFWCDPISGHATLYWYRQILGQGPELLVQFQDESVVDDSQLPKDRFSAERLKGVDSTLKIQPAELGDSAMYLCASSLSGGPWAYNEQFFGPGTRLTVL.

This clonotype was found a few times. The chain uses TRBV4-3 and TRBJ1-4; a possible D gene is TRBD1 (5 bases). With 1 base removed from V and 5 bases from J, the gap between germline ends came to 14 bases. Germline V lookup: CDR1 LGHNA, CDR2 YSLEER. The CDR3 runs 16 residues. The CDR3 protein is CASSQGQAGSNEKLFF. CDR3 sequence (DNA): TGCGCCAGCAGCCAAGGCCAGGCAGGGTCCAATGAAAAACTGTTTTTT.

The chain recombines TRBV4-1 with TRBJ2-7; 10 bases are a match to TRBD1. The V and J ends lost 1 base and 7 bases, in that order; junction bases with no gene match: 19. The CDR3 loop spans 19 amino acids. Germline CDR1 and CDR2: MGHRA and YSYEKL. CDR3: CASSQVIMTTGTGDEEQYF. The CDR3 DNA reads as TGCGCCAGCAGCCAAGTTATCATGACAACCGGGACAGGGGACGAAGAGCAGTACTTC.

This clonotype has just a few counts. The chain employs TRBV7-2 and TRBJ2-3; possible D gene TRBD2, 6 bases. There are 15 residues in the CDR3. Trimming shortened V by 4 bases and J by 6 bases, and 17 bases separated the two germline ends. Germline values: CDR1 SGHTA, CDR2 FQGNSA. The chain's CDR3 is CASSSSGYLGDTQYF. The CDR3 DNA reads TGTGCCAGCAGCTCAAGCGGGTACCTGGGGGATACGCAGTATTTT.

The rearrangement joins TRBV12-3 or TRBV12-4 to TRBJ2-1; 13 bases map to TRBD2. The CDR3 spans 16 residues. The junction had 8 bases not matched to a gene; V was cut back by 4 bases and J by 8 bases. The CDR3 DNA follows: TGTGCCAGCAGTTCCCTACTAGCGGGGGGGCCGGATGAGCAGTTCTTC. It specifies CASSSLLAGGPDEQFF.

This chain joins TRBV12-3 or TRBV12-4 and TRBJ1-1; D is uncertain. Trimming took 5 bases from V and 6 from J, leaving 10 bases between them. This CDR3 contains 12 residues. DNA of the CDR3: TGTGCCAGCAGTCCGAACGGGGCTGAAGCTTTCTTT. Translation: CASSPNGAEAFF.

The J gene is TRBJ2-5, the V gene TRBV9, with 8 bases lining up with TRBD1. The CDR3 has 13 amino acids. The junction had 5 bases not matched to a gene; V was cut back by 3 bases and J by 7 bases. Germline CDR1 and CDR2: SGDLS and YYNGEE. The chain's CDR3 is CASSGTGLATQYF. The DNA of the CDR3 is TGTGCCAGCAGCGGGACAGGGTTGGCGACCCAGTACTTC.

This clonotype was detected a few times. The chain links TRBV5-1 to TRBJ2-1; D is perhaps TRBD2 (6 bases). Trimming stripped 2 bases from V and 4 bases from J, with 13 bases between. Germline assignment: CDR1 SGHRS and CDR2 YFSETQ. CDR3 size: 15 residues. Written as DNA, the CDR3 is TGCGCCAGCAGCTTTGGCGGGAAAGAGTACAATGAGCAGTTCTTC. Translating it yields CASSFGGKEYNEQFF.

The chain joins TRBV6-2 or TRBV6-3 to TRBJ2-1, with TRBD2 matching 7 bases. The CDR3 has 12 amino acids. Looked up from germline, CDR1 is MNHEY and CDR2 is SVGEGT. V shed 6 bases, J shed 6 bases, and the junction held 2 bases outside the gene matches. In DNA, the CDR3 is TGTGCCAGCAGCCGGACTAGCAATGAGCAGTTCTTC. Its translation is CASSRTSNEQFF.

DNA of the CDR3: TGTGCCAGCAGCTTAGGGGGCCTCCTTCGTTATGGTGGCTACACCTTC. Its protein is CASSLGGLLRYGGYTF. V usage is TRBV7-9 and J usage is TRBJ1-2; perhaps TRBD1 as D (5 bases). The V and J ends lost 1 base and 7 bases respectively, with 19 bases between them. This CDR3 comprises 16 residues. Germline V CDR1 and CDR2: SEHNR, FQNEAQ (reference sequence).

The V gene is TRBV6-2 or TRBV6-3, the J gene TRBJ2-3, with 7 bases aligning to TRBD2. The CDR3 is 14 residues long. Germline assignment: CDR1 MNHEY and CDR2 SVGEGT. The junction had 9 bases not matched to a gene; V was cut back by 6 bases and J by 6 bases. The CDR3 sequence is CASSSGTTGDTQYF. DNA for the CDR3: TGTGCCAGCAGCTCCGGGACTACTGGGGATACGCAGTATTTT.

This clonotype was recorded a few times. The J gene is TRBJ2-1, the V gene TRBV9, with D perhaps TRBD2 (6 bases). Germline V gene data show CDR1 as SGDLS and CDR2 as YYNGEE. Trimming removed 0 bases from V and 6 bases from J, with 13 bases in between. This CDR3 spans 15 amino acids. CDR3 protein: CASSVGGGRSNEQFF. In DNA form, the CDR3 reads TGTGCCAGCAGCGTAGGCGGAGGGCGGAGCAATGAGCAGTTCTTC.

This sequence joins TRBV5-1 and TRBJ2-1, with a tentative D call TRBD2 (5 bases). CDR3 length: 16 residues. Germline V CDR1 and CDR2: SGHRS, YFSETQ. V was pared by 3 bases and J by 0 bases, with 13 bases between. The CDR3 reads CASSSRAGPSYNEQFF. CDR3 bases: TGCGCCAGCAGCTCCCGGGCGGGCCCCTCCTACAATGAGCAGTTCTTC.

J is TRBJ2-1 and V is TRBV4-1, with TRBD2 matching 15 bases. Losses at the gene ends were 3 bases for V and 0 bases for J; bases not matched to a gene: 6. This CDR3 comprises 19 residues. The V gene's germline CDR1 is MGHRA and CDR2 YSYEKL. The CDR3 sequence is CASSQWGLAGGNSYNEQFF. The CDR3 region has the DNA TGCGCCAGCAGCCAGTGGGGACTAGCGGGGGGTAACTCCTACAATGAGCAGTTCTTC.